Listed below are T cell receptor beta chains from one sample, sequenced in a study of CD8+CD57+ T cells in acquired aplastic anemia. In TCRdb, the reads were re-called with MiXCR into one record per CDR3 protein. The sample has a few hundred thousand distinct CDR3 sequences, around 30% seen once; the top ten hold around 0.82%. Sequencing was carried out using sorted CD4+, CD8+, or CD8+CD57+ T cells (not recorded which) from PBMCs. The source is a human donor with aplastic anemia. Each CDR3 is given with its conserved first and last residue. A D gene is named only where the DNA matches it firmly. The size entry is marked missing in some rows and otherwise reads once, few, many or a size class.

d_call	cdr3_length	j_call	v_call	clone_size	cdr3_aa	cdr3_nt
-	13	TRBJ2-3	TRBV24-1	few	CATSGAGTDTQYF	TGTGCCACGTCGGGGGCCGGGACAGATACGCAGTATTTT
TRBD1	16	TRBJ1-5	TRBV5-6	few	CASSPGGPNSNQPQHF	TGTGCCAGCAGCCCAGGGGGACCTAATAGCAATCAGCCCCAGCATTTT
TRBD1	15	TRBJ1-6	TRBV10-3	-	CAISEQGGERRPLHF	TGTGCCATCAGTGAACAGGGGGGTGAGAGGAGGCCCCTCCACTTT
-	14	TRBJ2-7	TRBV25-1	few	CASSFSAVAHEQYF	TGTGCCAGCAGTTTTTCCGCAGTAGCACACGAGCAGTACTTC
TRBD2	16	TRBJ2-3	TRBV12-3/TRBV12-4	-	CASSLDIAGGQDTQYF	TGTGCCAGCAGTTTAGATATAGCGGGAGGGCAAGATACGCAGTATTTT
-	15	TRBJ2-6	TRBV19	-	CASSLRDTGANVLTF	TGTGCCAGCAGCTTGAGGGATACTGGGGCCAACGTCCTGACTTTC
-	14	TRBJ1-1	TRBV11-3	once	CASSSLGGGTEAFF	TGTGCCAGCAGCTCGCTTGGGGGGGGCACTGAAGCTTTCTTT
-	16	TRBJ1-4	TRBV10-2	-	CASIPPLAGGNEKLFF	TGCGCCAGCATCCCCCCGCTAGCGGGAGGCAATGAAAAACTGTTTTTT
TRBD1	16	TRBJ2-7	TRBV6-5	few	CASSYDGTGYSNEQYF	TGTGCCAGCAGTTACGATGGGACAGGGTATAGCAACGAGCAGTACTTC
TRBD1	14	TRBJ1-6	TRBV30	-	CASFEGARNSPLHF	TGTGCCTCCTTTGAGGGGGCGCGAAATTCACCCCTCCACTTT